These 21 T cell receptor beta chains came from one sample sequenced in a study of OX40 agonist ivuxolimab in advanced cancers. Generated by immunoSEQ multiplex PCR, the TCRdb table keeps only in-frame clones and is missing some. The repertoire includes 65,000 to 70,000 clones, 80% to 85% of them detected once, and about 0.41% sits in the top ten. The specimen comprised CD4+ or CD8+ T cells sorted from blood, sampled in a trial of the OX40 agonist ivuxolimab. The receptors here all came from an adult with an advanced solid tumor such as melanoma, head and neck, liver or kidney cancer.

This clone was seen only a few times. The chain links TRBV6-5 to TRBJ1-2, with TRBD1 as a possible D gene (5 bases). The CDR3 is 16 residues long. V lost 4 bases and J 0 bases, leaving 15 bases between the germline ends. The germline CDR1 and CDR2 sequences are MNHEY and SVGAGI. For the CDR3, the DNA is TGTGCCAGCAGTTCCCTGGGGACGACCTCTAACTATGGCTACACCTTC. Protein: CASSSLGTTSNYGYTF.

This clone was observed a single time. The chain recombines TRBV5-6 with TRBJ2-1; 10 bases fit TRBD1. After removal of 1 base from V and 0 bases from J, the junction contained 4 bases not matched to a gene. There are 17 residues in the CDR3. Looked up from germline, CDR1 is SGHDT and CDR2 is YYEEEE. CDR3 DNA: TGTGCCAGCAGCTTGTGGACAGGGGGTCTCTCCTACAATGAGCAGTTCTTC. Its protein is CASSLWTGGLSYNEQFF.

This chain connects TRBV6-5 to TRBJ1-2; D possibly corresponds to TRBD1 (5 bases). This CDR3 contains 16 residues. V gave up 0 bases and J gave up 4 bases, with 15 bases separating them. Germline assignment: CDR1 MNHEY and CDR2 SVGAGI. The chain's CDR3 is CASSYSIPGKGYGYTF. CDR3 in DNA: TGTGCCAGCAGTTACTCGATACCAGGGAAGGGCTATGGCTACACCTTC.

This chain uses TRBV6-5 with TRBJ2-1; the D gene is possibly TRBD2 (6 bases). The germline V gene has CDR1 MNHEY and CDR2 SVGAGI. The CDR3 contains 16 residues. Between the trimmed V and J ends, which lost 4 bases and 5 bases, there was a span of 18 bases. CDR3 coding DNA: TGTGCCAGCAGTTCAACCTCGACTAGTCGCCACAATGAGCAGTTCTTC. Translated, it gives CASSSTSTSRHNEQFF.

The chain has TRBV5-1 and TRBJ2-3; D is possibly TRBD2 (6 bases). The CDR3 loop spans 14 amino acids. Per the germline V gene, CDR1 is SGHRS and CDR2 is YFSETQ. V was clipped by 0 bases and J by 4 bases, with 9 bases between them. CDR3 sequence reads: CASSLASGADTQYF. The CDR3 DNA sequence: TGCGCCAGCAGCTTGGCCTCGGGGGCAGATACGCAGTATTTT.

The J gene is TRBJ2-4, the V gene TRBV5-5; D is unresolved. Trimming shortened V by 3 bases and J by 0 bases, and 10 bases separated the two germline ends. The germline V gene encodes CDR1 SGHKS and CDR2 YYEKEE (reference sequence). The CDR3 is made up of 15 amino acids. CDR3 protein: CASSSWTGAKNIQYF. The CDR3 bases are TGTGCCAGCAGCTCCTGGACGGGAGCCAAAAACATTCAGTACTTC.

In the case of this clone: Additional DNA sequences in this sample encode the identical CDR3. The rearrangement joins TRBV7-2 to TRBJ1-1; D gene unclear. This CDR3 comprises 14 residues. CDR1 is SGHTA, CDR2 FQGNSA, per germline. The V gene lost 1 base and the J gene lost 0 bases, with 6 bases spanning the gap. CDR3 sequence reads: CASSLGGMNTEAFF. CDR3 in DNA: TGTGCCAGCAGCTTAGGGGGTATGAACACTGAAGCTTTCTTT.

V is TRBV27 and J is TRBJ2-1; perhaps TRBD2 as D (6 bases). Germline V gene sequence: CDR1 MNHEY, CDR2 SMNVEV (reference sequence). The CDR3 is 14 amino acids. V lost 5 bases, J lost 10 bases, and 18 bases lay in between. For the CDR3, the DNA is TGTGCCAGCAGTGGAGGAGGACTACGTAGGGAGCAGTTCTTC. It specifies CASSGGGLRREQFF.

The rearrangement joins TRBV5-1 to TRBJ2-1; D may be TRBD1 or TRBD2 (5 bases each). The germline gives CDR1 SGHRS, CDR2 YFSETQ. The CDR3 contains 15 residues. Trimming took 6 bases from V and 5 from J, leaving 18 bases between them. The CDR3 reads CASNIGDLPNNEQFF. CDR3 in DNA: TGCGCCAGCAACATAGGGGACCTCCCTAACAATGAGCAGTTCTTC.

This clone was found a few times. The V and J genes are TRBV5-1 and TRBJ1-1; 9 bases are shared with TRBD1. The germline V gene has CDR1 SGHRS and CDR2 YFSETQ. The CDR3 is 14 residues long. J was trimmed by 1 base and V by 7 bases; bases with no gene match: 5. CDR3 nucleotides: TGCGCCAGCTCCGGACAGGGGTCGAACACTGAAGCTTTCTTT. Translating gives CASSGQGSNTEAFF. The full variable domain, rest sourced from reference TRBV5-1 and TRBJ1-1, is KAGVTQTPRYLIKTRGQQVTLSCSPISGHRSVSWYQQTPGQGLQFLFEYFSETQRNKGNFPGRFSGRQFSNSRSEMNVSTLELGDSALYLCASSGQGSNTEAFFGQGTRLTVV.

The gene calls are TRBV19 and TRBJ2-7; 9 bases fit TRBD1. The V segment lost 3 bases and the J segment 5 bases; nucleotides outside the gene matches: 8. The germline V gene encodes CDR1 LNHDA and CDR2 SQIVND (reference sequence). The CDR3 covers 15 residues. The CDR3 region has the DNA TGTGCCAGTAGTATCTCGGGACAGGGCGTCCACGAGCAGTACTTC. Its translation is CASSISGQGVHEQYF. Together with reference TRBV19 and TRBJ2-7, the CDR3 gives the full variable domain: DGGITQSPKYLFRKEGQNVTLSCEQNLNHDAMYWYRQDPGQGLRLIYYSQIVNDFQKGDIAEGYSVSREKKESFPLTVTSAQKNPTAFYLCASSISGQGVHEQYFGPGTRLTVT.

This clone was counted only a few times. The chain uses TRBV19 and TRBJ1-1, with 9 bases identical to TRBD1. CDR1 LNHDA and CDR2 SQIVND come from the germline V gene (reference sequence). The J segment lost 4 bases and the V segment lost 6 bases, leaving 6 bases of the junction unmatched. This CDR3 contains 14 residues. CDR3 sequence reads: CASSSTGGTTEAFF. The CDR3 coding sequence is TGTGCCAGTAGCTCGACAGGGGGGACCACTGAAGCTTTCTTT.

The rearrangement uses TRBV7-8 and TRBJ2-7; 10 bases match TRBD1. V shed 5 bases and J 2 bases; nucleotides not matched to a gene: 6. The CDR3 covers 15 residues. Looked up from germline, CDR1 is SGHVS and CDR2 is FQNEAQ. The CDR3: CASSQTGTGAYEQYF. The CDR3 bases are TGTGCCAGCAGCCAAACCGGGACAGGGGCCTACGAGCAGTACTTC.

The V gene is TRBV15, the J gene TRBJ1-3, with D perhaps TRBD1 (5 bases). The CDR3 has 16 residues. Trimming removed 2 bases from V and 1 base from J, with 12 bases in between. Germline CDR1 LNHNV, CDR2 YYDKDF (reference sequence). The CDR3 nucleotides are TGTGCCACCAGCAGACGTCTCTCAGGGTCTGGAAACACCATATATTTT. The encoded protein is CATSRRLSGSGNTIYF.

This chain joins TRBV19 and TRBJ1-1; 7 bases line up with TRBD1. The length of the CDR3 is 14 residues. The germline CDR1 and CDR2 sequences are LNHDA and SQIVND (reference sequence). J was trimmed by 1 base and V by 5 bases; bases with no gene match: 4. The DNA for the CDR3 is TGTGCCAGTAGTCGCCGGGACAGGAACACTGAAGCTTTCTTT. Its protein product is CASSRRDRNTEAFF.

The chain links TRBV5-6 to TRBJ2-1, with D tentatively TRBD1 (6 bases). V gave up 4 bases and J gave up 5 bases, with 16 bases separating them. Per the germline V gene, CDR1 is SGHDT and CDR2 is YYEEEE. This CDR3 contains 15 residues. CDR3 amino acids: CASSPNAGAHNEQFF. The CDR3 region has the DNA TGTGCCAGCAGCCCGAACGCAGGGGCCCACAATGAGCAGTTCTTC.

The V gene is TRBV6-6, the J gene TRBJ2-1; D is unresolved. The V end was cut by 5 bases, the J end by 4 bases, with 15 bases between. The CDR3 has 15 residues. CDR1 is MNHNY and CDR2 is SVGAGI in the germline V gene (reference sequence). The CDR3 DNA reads TGTGCCAGCAGTGAGACTCCGTCCCGATACAATGAGCAGTTCTTC. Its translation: CASSETPSRYNEQFF.

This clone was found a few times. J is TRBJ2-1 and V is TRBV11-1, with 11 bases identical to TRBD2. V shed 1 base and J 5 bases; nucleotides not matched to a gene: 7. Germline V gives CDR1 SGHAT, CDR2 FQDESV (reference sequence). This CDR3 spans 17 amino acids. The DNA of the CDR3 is TGTGCCAGCAGCTTAGTTTTGGGACTAGCGGATAACAATGAGCAGTTCTTC. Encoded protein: CASSLVLGLADNNEQFF.

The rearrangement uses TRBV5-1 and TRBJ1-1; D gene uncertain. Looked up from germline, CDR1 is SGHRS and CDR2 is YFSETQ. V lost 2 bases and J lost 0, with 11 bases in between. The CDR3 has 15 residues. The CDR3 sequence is CASSFSSLLNTEAFF. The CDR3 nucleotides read TGCGCCAGCAGCTTTTCCTCCTTACTGAACACTGAAGCTTTCTTT.

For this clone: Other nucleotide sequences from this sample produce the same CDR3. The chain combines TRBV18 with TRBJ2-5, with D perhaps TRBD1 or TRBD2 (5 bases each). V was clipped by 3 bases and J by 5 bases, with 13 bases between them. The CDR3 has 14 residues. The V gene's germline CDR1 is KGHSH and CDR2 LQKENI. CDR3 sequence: CASSPGAQRETQYF. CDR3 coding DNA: TGTGCCAGCTCACCTGGGGCCCAGCGGGAGACCCAGTACTTC.

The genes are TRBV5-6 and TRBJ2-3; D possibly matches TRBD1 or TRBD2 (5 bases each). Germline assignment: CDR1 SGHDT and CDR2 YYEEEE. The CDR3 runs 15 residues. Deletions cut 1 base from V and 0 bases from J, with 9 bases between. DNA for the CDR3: TGTGCCAGCAGCTTGTCGGGGCCAAGCACAGATACGCAGTATTTT. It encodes CASSLSGPSTDTQYF.